These 19 T cell receptor beta chains came from one sample sequenced in a study of blood T cell repertoires in COVID-19. Measured with immunoSEQ multiplex PCR; TCRdb has only the in-frame clones, and not every one. The sample has 250,000 to 300,000 clones, less than 85% seen once. What was sequenced was peripheral blood. Every receptor here comes from a man aged 55 to 70 who had recovered from COVID-19.

This chain uses TRBV19 with TRBJ2-3, with D unresolved. Germline V lookup: CDR1 LNHDA, CDR2 SQIVND (reference sequence). Trimming took 4 bases from V and 0 from J, leaving 8 bases between them. CDR3 length equals 14 residues. The DNA of the CDR3 is TGTGCCAGTAGTACCGGTTGGAGCACAGATACGCAGTATTTT. It codes for CASSTGWSTDTQYF.

This clone was observed once. The CDR3 sequence is CASSSAASSYEQYF. DNA of the CDR3: TGTGCCAGCAGTTCAGCGGCCAGCTCCTACGAGCAGTACTTC. The rearrangement joins TRBV25-1 to TRBJ2-7, with a possible D match to TRBD2 (5 bases). The V and J ends lost 5 bases and 0 bases respectively, with 11 bases between them. CDR3 length: 14 amino acids. The germline V gene encodes CDR1 MGHDK and CDR2 SYGVNS.

The chain employs TRBV6-1 and TRBJ1-2, with a tentative D call TRBD1 (5 bases). V shed 3 bases and J shed 6 bases, with 11 bases lying between them. Germline CDR1 is MNHNS and CDR2 is SASEGT. The CDR3 is made up of 13 amino acids. The CDR3 DNA follows: TGTGCCAGCAGTGATGGGGGGGTTAATGGCTACACCTTC. Protein sequence: CASSDGGVNGYTF.

The genes are TRBV6-1 and TRBJ2-1; a possible D gene is TRBD1 (5 bases). Per germline, CDR1 MNHNS and CDR2 SASEGT. V lost 2 bases and J 7 bases, leaving 12 bases between the germline ends. This CDR3 contains 14 residues. The CDR3 loop reads CASSEWGRPNEQFF. The CDR3 DNA is TGTGCCAGCAGTGAATGGGGCAGACCTAATGAGCAGTTCTTC.

CDR3 DNA: TGTGCCAGCATGGCGGGGGGGGAGACCCAGTACTTC. Protein: CASMAGGETQYF. The chain carries TRBV6-6 and TRBJ2-5, with 9 bases matching TRBD2. The CDR3 extends over 12 amino acids. The V and J ends lost 7 bases and 5 bases, in that order; junction bases with no gene match: 2. Germline values: CDR1 MNHNY, CDR2 SVGAGI (reference sequence).

The chain combines TRBV6-5 with TRBJ2-1, with 10 bases that match TRBD1. V was clipped by 5 bases and J by 4 bases; unmatched bases: 5. Per the germline V gene, CDR1 is MNHEY and CDR2 is SVGAGI. The CDR3 spans 15 residues. The DNA for the CDR3 is TGTGCCAGCAGTCGCGGACAGGGGGGGTACAATGAGCAGTTCTTC. Translation: CASSRGQGGYNEQFF.

The chain joins TRBV13 to TRBJ2-7; TRBD2 matches at 9 bases. Per the germline V gene, CDR1 is PRHDT and CDR2 is FYEKMQ (reference sequence). This CDR3 has 15 amino acids. V lost 3 bases and J lost 4; bases outside the gene matches: 7. This CDR3 reads CASSFPASGDYEQYF. CDR3 in DNA: TGTGCCAGCAGCTTCCCTGCTAGCGGGGATTACGAGCAGTACTTC. Drawing the rest from reference TRBV13 and TRBJ2-7, the complete variable domain is AAGVIQSPRHLIKEKRETATLKCYPIPRHDTVYWYQQGPGQDPQFLISFYEKMQSDKGSIPDRFSAQQFSDYHSELNMSSLELGDSALYFCASSFPASGDYEQYFGPGTRLTVT.

In regard to this clone: Other nucleotide sequences from this sample produce the same CDR3. The genes are TRBV12-5 and TRBJ2-1, with TRBD2 identical over 8 bases. V trimming: 6 bases; J trimming: 0 bases; junction bases outside the gene matches: 1. CDR1 and CDR2 from the germline V gene are LGHNT and FRNRAP. The CDR3 consists of 14 residues. CDR3 protein: CASGRGGSYNEQFF. Written as DNA, the CDR3 is TGTGCTAGTGGACGGGGGGGCTCCTACAATGAGCAGTTCTTC.

The CDR3 protein is CASSSDRAWAGELFF. In nucleotides, the CDR3 is TGCGCCAGCAGCTCGGACAGGGCGTGGGCCGGGGAGCTGTTTTTT. V and J are TRBV5-1 and TRBJ2-2; 8 nucleotides line up with TRBD1. The ends lost 3 bases at V and 6 bases at J; junction bases unmatched: 7. The germline V gene has CDR1 SGHRS and CDR2 YFSETQ. CDR3 size: 15 residues.

The chain links TRBV6-5 to TRBJ2-3; D might be TRBD2 (6 bases). The CDR3 spans 14 residues. Trimming left V 4 bases short and J 7 bases short, with 15 bases between. Germline CDR1 reads MNHEY; CDR2 reads SVGAGI. CDR3 in DNA: TGTGCCAGCAGTTCAGAGCGGGCTACCAATACGCAGTATTTT. Protein sequence: CASSSERATNTQYF.

The rearrangement uses TRBV10-3 and TRBJ2-7; 7 nucleotides line up with TRBD1. Germline V lookup: CDR1 ENHRY, CDR2 SYGVKD. This CDR3 contains 14 residues. Trimming cost V 4 bases and J 2 bases; bases outside gene matches: 5. CDR3 residues: CAISVTGVTYEQYF. CDR3 coding DNA: TGTGCCATCAGTGTTACAGGGGTCACCTACGAGCAGTACTTC.

V is TRBV5-1 and J is TRBJ2-7, with D possibly being TRBD2 (6 bases). The germline V gene has CDR1 SGHRS and CDR2 YFSETQ. The CDR3 has 14 amino acids. V lost 4 bases, J lost 0 bases, and 11 bases lay in between. The CDR3 DNA sequence: TGCGCCAGCAGCCCCCTAGCGTACTCCTACGAGCAGTACTTC. The encoded protein is CASSPLAYSYEQYF.

As regards this clone: The sample contains more than one DNA sequence encoding this CDR3. This CDR3 is CASSLLRDTEAFF. The DNA for the CDR3 is TGTGCCAGCAGTTTATTACGCGACACTGAAGCTTTCTTT. The chain joins TRBV12-3 or TRBV12-4 to TRBJ1-1; no definite D call. This CDR3 is built from 13 residues. The V gene lost 2 bases and the J gene lost 3 bases, with 7 bases spanning the gap.

The chain recombines TRBV5-1 with TRBJ2-1; 10 bases are shared with TRBD1. The CDR3 has 15 amino acids. Trimming cost V 3 bases and J 12 bases; bases outside gene matches: 12. The germline gives CDR1 SGHRS, CDR2 YFSETQ. CDR3 in amino acids: CASSSTGGLGSWQFF. In DNA form, the CDR3 reads TGCGCCAGCAGCTCGACAGGGGGCCTAGGGTCGTGGCAGTTCTTC.

This clone was seen a handful of times. The rearrangement joins TRBV4-2 to TRBJ2-2; D unclear. The germline V and J ends were trimmed by 1 base and 0 bases, with 6 bases remaining between them. This CDR3 region has 15 residues. CDR1 is LGHNA and CDR2 is YNFKEQ in the germline V gene. The CDR3 is CASSQATANTGELFF. In nucleotides, the CDR3 is TGTGCCAGCAGCCAAGCCACAGCGAACACCGGGGAGCTGTTTTTT.

V is TRBV5-4 and J is TRBJ1-5; 10 bases match TRBD1. J gave up 3 bases and V 0 bases, and 3 bases lay outside the gene matches. This CDR3 has 16 amino acids. Germline CDR1 reads SGHNT; CDR2 reads YYREEE (reference sequence). The CDR3 reads CASSLGGQGNNQPQHF. The CDR3 coding sequence is TGTGCCAGCAGCTTGGGGGGACAGGGGAACAATCAGCCCCAGCATTTT.

This rearrangement joins TRBV30 to TRBJ2-5; 8 bases align to TRBD1. V shed 4 bases and J 4 bases; nucleotides not matched to a gene: 5. The length of the CDR3 is 13 residues. Looked up from germline, CDR1 is GTSNPN and CDR2 is SVGIG (reference sequence). The CDR3 sequence is CAWNRGSRETQYF. Here the CDR3 DNA reads TGTGCCTGGAACAGGGGGTCTCGAGAGACCCAGTACTTC.

This clone has a handful of counts. The V gene is TRBV30, the J gene TRBJ1-6; perhaps TRBD1 as D (6 bases). This CDR3 spans 15 amino acids. Germline CDR1 GTSNPN, CDR2 SVGIG (reference sequence). Trimming took off 4 bases at V and 2 bases at J, with 12 bases between the two ends. Here the CDR3 reads CAWKLDRTYNSPLHF. Written as DNA, the CDR3 is TGTGCCTGGAAGCTCGACAGGACCTATAATTCACCCCTCCACTTT.

This chain links TRBV19 with TRBJ2-7; 8 nucleotides align to TRBD1. The CDR3 contains 12 residues. V trimming: 8 bases; J trimming: 4 bases; junction bases outside the gene matches: 4. Per the germline V gene, CDR1 is LNHDA and CDR2 is SQIVND (reference sequence). The CDR3 protein is CASGQGWYEQYF. CDR3 DNA: TGTGCCAGTGGACAGGGATGGTACGAGCAGTACTTC.